This TCR beta chain was identified during a study of technical replicates of blood from a handful of donors. Assay: immunoSEQ multiplex PCR; the TCRdb copy retains only in-frame clones and omits some. The sample carries about 73,000 clones, 93% recorded once. The specimen sequenced was T cells isolated from PBMCs. The sequence was collected from a human donor in good health.

As DNA, the CDR3 is TGTGCCAGCAGTGACTCGCGTCTGGCCACGGCTCCTAGCGGGAGGAACCACGAGCAGTACTTC. This translates into CASSDSRLATAPSGRNHEQYF. This chain joins TRBV6-4 and TRBJ2-7, with 11 bases matching TRBD2. V gave up 0 bases and J gave up 5 bases; unmatched junction bases: 21. CDR1 and CDR2 (germline): MRHNA, SNTAGT. The CDR3 has 21 residues.